This T cell receptor (beta chain) was documented in a study of beta chain features in type 1 diabetes. Since all of the isolated RNA was reverse transcribed, expressed TCRB transcripts were what got sequenced. The assay was immunoSEQ multiplex PCR, and TCRdb's table has in-frame clones only and misses some. The sample records approximately 360,000 clones, roughly 12% being singletons. The V gene's germline CDR1 is SGHTA and CDR2 FQGNSA. CDR3 length equals 13 residues. With 2 bases clipped from V and 8 bases from J, the junction kept 3 bases outside the gene matches. This clone has only a few counts. What it binds is not known. Study findings and constraints: Type 1 diabetes patients had moderately but significantly shorter TCRB CDR3s in all four CD4+ subsets. Within patients, naive, central memory and Treg TCRB repertoires seemed more similar than within healthy donors.

The chain carries TRBV7-2 and TRBJ2-1, with 7 bases matching TRBD1. The sample consisted of naive CD4+ T cells from blood. This clonotype was sampled from a woman aged 18 to 35 with type 1 diabetes. The CDR3 DNA sequence: TGTGCCAGCAGCTTATCAGGGGGAGATGAGCAGTTCTTC. Translated: CASSLSGGDEQFF.